This is a list of T cell receptor beta chains from one sample in a study of blood T cell repertoires in COVID-19. This table comes from immunoSEQ multiplex PCR, and its TCRdb copy is limited to in-frame clones, with some not included. The repertoire has around 150,000 clones, roughly 80% of them found once; the top ten carry roughly 9%. The specimen sequenced was peripheral blood. Source of these receptors: a woman aged 45-59 years with active or convalescent COVID-19. The CDR3 runs from the conserved cysteine through the conserved F or W. A D gene is named only where the DNA matches it firmly. Clone size is not always given. Where it is, it says once, few, many or a class for expanded clones.

d_call: .
v_call: TRBV5-3
clone_size: .
j_call: TRBJ2-1
cdr3_aa: CARSPLSRSSYNEQFF
cdr3_nt: TGTGCCAGAAGCCCCCTTTCGCGGAGCTCCTACAATGAGCAGTTCTTC

d_call: TRBD1
v_call: TRBV10-3
clone_size: .
j_call: TRBJ1-2
cdr3_aa: CAISEDGTGFYYGYTF
cdr3_nt: TGTGCCATCAGTGAGGACGGGACAGGGTTTTACTATGGCTACACCTTC

d_call: .
v_call: TRBV7-3
clone_size: .
j_call: TRBJ2-7
cdr3_aa: CASSRSRDHEQYF
cdr3_nt: TGTGCCAGCAGCCGGTCCAGGGATCACGAGCAGTACTTC

d_call: .
v_call: TRBV4-2
clone_size: once
j_call: TRBJ1-6
cdr3_aa: CASSQEQDYNSPLHF
cdr3_nt: TGTGCCAGCAGCCAAGAACAGGACTATAATTCACCCCTCCACTTT

d_call: TRBD2
v_call: TRBV20-1
clone_size: .
j_call: TRBJ2-3
cdr3_aa: CSASQYLRGTSGIQDTQYF
cdr3_nt: TGCAGTGCTAGTCAATACCTCCGTGGGACTAGCGGGATCCAAGATACGCAGTATTTT

d_call: .
v_call: TRBV30
clone_size: .
j_call: TRBJ1-1
cdr3_aa: CAWSGSSQGEAFF
cdr3_nt: TGTGCCTGGAGTGGATCCTCTCAGGGTGAAGCTTTCTTT

d_call: .
v_call: TRBV28
clone_size: .
j_call: TRBJ2-7
cdr3_aa: CASSLGGPGGYEQYF
cdr3_nt: TGTGCCAGCAGTTTGGGGGGGCCGGGGGGCTACGAGCAGTACTTC

d_call: TRBD1
v_call: TRBV2
clone_size: .
j_call: TRBJ1-2
cdr3_aa: CASSEAMTGVGGYTF
cdr3_nt: TGTGCCAGCAGTGAAGCTATGACAGGGGTCGGGGGCTACACCTTC

d_call: TRBD2
v_call: TRBV27
clone_size: .
j_call: TRBJ2-2
cdr3_aa: CASSTGTSLSGELFF
cdr3_nt: TGTGCCAGCAGCACCGGGACTAGCTTGTCCGGGGAGCTGTTTTTT

d_call: .
v_call: TRBV7-8
clone_size: .
j_call: TRBJ2-1
cdr3_aa: CASSLVSGVRGYNEQFF
cdr3_nt: TGTGCCAGCAGCTTAGTCTCGGGGGTGCGGGGCTACAATGAGCAGTTCTTC

d_call: .
v_call: TRBV5-6
clone_size: once
j_call: TRBJ1-4
cdr3_aa: CASSLGQVDEKLFF
cdr3_nt: TGTGCCAGCAGCTTGGGACAGGTGGACGAAAAACTGTTTTTT

d_call: .
v_call: TRBV2
clone_size: .
j_call: TRBJ2-1
cdr3_aa: CASSEYTGTSFSPGGYNEQFF
cdr3_nt: TGTGCCAGCAGTGAATATACGGGAACTAGCTTTTCTCCCGGAGGTTACAATGAGCAGTTCTTC

d_call: TRBD1
v_call: TRBV25-1
clone_size: .
j_call: TRBJ2-7
cdr3_aa: CASSEGDRRHEQYF
cdr3_nt: TGTGCCAGCAGTGAGGGGGACAGGCGTCACGAGCAGTACTTC

d_call: .
v_call: TRBV7-2
clone_size: .
j_call: TRBJ2-5
cdr3_aa: CASSLSGPEETQYF
cdr3_nt: TGTGCCAGCAGCTTAAGCGGGCCTGAAGAGACCCAGTACTTC

d_call: .
v_call: TRBV4-2
clone_size: .
j_call: TRBJ2-7
cdr3_aa: CASSQDRSEQYF
cdr3_nt: TGTGCCAGCAGCCAAGATAGATCCGAGCAGTACTTC

d_call: .
v_call: TRBV7-8
clone_size: .
j_call: TRBJ1-4
cdr3_aa: CASSHSRGKEKLFF
cdr3_nt: TGTGCCAGCAGCCATTCTAGGGGAAAAGAAAAACTGTTTTTT

d_call: TRBD1
v_call: TRBV2
clone_size: .
j_call: TRBJ2-7
cdr3_aa: CASSDGQAYEQYF
cdr3_nt: TGTGCCAGCAGTGACGGACAGGCCTACGAGCAGTACTTC

d_call: TRBD1
v_call: TRBV7-9
clone_size: .
j_call: TRBJ2-5
cdr3_aa: CASSRHRDRGPRGTQYF
cdr3_nt: TGTGCCAGCAGTCGCCACCGGGACAGGGGGCCTCGGGGGACCCAGTACTTC